This T cell receptor (beta chain) was obtained from a study of shared clonotypes between healthy human individuals (dated by TCRdb to 2018 to 2021). As for the study more broadly: A couple of women and three men aged 18 to 49 years were included in the cohort. For each donor, three plates each were used for CD4 naive and CD4 memory, two plates were used for CD8 naive, and one plate was used for CD8 memory. Between about 0.85 and 9.5 billion PBMCs per donor were obtained by leukapheresis. To increase sequencing depth and limit assay-specific biases, different laboratories used diverse techniques to prepare libraries and sequence TCR repertoires. The study deeply sequenced blood TCR repertoires of about 5 healthy adults to estimate repertoire size and the extent of clonotype sharing between individuals. Study-wide conclusions, independent of this receptor: The small number of donors limited the genetic and exposure-history diversity represented. Incomplete sequencing was indicated by rarefaction of sorted-subset datasets, despite the large sequencing depth. Based on pairwise subsampling, the degree of clonotype sharing among donors was expected to be affected by sequencing depth. Compared with non-shared clonotypes, the clonotypes found in all four sorted-subset donors had higher generation probabilities. Across a handful of donors, roughly 5% of naive CD4, around 3.5% of naive CD8, around 2.1% of memory CD4, and approximately 0.4% of memory CD8 clonotypes were shared. Only blood was sampled, and tissue TCR repertoires likely differ from those in blood. Naive subsets generally had larger estimated clonotype richness than memory subsets did.

CD8 naive samples consisted of CD45RO-negative cells that were positively selected for CCR7, yielding a CD45RA+CCR7+ population without TemRA cells. Donors were healthy HIV-negative adults with no recently reported acute infections or vaccinations. All donors were Caucasian adults living in Nashville, Tennessee, USA. Blood was collected by leukapheresis, and PBMCs were isolated by Ficoll-Histopaque density gradient centrifugation and then cryopreserved in liquid nitrogen vapor phase. Analytical flow cytometry was used to check the purity and quantity of each magnetically sorted T cell population. From each sorted fraction, genomic DNA was isolated and quantified by UV absorbance on a Nanodrop 2000c. This clone was seen once. Its antigen remains unidentified. Qualities for individual bases were not recorded, and no much larger clone is one base off. TCR CDR3 regions were amplified from genomic DNA by multiplex PCR using the deep immunoSEQ assay. Genomic DNA extracted from each cell subset was distributed evenly over all wells of several immunoSEQ 96-well plates, and each plate served as one replicate. For sorted subsets, roughly 0.2 ug genomic DNA, equal to tens of thousands of T cell genomes, was loaded into each replicate PCR. The purified libraries were quantified using a Qubit 3.0 fluorometer, sized with a Bioanalyzer 2100, and then quantified again using the KAPA Library Quantification kit. Each immunoSEQ 96-well plate was sequenced on its own single-read 150-cycle Illumina NextSeq 550 flow cell. The paper's processing steps were these. Because the immunoSEQ output included only junctional sequences and no quality scores, the filtering could not be the same as the filtering used for full-length reads. To assign V/J genes and CDR3, sequences were annotated against IMGT germline references using PyIR, a Python wrapper for IgBLAST v1.9. Reads with weak V/J assignments (E-value above 1e-6), missing CDR3, stop codons, out-of-frame junctions, or ambiguous translated residues were removed. A V3J clonotype was defined by an identical inferred V gene, J gene, and CDR3 amino acid sequence. To compute the percentage overlap between repertoires, the number of shared unique clonotypes was divided by the size of the smaller repertoire. RTK rarefaction, the Chao1 estimator, and Recon v2.1 estimates of unobserved clonotypes were used to assess repertoire richness. Generation probabilities for all TCRbeta clonotypes obtained by the gDNA method from a handful of donors were computed using OLGA. As stored in TCRdb, this immuneACCESS dataset retains in-frame rearrangements with V and J assigned. A fraction of the clones does not appear; measured against another copy, unresolved V genes explain less than half of the discrepancy, and the remainder lacks a known reason. The V and J calls and clone size come from that table; D and trimming were worked out from the DNA. The sample includes more than 2 million clones, with around 96% observed a single time. The ten largest clones take up roughly 1.1% of the sample.

As encoded in the germline V gene, CDR1 is MNHNS while CDR2 is SASEGT. The CDR3 covers 12 residues, taking in both the cysteine and the phenylalanine. CDR3 DNA is the only sequence kept; it has 36 bases, read in frame from the first base. V is pared back by 4 bases and J by 5 bases, with 8 bases lying between the germline termini. The chain is encoded by TRBV6-1 joined to TRBJ1-1; no confident D gene assignment can be made. Sequencing input: naive CD8+ T cells sorted from blood. This specimen's cell subset or site label, per the study, means: CD45RA+CCR7+. This TCR was recovered from a man between 18 and 35 years old in good health. The CDR3 reads as follows: CASSGGGTEAFF. Read as DNA, the sequence is TGTGCCAGCAGTGGGGGAGGGACTGAAGCTTTCTTT.